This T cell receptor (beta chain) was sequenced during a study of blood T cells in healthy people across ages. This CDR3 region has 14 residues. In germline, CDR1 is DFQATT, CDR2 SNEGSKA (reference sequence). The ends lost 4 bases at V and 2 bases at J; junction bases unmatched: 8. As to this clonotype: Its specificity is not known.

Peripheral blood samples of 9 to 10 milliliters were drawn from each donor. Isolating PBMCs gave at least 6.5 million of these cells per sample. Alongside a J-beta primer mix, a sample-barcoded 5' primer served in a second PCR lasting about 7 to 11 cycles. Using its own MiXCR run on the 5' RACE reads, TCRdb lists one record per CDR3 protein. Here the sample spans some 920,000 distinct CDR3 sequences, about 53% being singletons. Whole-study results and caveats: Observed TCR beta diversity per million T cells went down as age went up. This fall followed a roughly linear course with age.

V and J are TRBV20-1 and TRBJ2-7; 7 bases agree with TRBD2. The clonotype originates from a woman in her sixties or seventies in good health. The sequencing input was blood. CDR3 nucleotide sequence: TGCAGTGCTATCCCTGGGGGGGTCGCCTACGAGCAGTACTTC. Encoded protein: CSAIPGGVAYEQYF.